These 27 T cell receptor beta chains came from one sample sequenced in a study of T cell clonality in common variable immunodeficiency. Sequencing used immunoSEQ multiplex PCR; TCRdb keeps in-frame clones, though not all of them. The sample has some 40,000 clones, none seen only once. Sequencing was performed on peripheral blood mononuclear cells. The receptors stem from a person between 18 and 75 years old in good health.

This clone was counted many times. The sequenced part of the CDR3 DNA is TGCGCCAGCAGCTTGGGTCCGGGGTCCTACGAG. Translating gives CASSLGPGSYE. The entire CDR3 is CASSLGPGSYEQYF. The chain uses TRBV5-1 and TRBJ2-7; D perhaps matches TRBD2 (5 bases). Sequencing ends 3 residues short of the CDR3 end; the germline J gene provides the rest. There are 14 residues in the CDR3. Trimming removed 0 bases at V and 1 base at J, with 8 bases between. Per germline, CDR1 SGHRS and CDR2 YFSETQ.

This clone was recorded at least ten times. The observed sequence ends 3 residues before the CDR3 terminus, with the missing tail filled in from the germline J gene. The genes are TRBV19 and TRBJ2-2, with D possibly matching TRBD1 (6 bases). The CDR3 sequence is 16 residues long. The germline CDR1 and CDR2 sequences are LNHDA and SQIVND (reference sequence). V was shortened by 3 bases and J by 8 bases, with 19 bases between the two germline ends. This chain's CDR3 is CASSIHPQPTGGELFF. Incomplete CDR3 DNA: TGTGCCAGTAGTATCCACCCGCAACCGACAGGAGGGGAG. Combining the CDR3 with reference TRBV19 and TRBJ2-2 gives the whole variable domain DGGITQSPKYLFRKEGQNVTLSCEQNLNHDAMYWYRQDPGQGLRLIYYSQIVNDFQKGDIAEGYSVSREKKESFPLTVTSAQKNPTAFYLCASSIHPQPTGGELFFGEGSRLTVL.

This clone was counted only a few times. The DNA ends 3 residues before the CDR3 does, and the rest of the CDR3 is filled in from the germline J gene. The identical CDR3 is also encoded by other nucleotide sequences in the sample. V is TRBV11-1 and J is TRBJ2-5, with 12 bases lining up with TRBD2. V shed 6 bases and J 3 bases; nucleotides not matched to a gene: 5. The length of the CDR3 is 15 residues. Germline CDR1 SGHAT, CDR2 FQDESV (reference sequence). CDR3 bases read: TGTGCCAGCAGTACTAGACTAGCGGGAGAAGAGACC. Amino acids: CASSTRLAGEET. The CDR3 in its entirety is CASSTRLAGEETQYF. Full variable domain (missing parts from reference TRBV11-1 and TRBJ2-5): EAEVAQSPRYKITEKSQAVAFWCDPISGHATLYWYRQILGQGPELLVQFQDESVVDDSQLPKDRFSAERLKGVDSTLKIQPAELGDSAMYLCASSTRLAGEETQYFGPGTRLLVL.

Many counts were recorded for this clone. Incomplete CDR3 DNA: TGTGCCAGTACCCTCGGAAGGGTCTGGAGCAATCAGCCC. This gives the protein CASTLGRVWSNQP. The CDR3 as a whole reads CASTLGRVWSNQPQHF. This sequence joins TRBV19 and TRBJ1-5; D not certain. Sequencing ends 3 residues short of the CDR3 end; the germline J gene provides the rest. The CDR3 totals 16 residues. V lost 7 bases and J 1 base, leaving 17 bases between the germline ends. The germline CDR1 and CDR2 sequences are LNHDA and SQIVND (reference sequence).

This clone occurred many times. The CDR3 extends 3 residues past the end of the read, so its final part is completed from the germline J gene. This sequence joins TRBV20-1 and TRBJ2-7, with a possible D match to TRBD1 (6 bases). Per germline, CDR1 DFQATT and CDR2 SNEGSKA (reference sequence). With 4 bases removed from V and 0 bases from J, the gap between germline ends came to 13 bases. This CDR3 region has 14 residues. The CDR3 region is CSATGQRLSYEQYF. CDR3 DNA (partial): TGCAGTGCTACAGGACAGAGGCTCTCCTACGAG.

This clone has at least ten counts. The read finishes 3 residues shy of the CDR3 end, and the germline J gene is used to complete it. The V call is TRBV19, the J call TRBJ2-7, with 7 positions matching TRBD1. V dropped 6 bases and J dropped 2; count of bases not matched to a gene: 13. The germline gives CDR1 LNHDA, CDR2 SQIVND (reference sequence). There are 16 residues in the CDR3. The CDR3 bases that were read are TGTGCCAGTAGACCCAAGGGGGTTACAGGGGCCTACGAG. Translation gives CASRPKGVTGAYE. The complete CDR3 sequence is CASRPKGVTGAYEQYF. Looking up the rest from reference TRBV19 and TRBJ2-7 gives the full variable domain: DGGITQSPKYLFRKEGQNVTLSCEQNLNHDAMYWYRQDPGQGLRLIYYSQIVNDFQKGDIAEGYSVSREKKESFPLTVTSAQKNPTAFYLCASRPKGVTGAYEQYFGPGTRLTVT.

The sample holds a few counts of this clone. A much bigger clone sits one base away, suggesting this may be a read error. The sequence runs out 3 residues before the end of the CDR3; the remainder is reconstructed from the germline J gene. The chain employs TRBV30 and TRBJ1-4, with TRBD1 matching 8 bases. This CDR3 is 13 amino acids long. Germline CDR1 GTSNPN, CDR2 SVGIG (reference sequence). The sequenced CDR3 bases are TGTGCCTGGGAAACAGGGGGTCAATCACCA. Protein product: CAWETGGQSP. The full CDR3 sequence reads CAWETGGQSPLFF. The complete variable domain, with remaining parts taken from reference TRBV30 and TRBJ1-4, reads SQTIHQWPATLVQPVGSPLSLECTVEGTSNPNLYWYRQAAGRGLQLLFYSVGIGQISSEVPQNLSASRPQDRQFILSSKKLLLSDSGFYLCAWETGGQSPLFFGSGTQLSVL.

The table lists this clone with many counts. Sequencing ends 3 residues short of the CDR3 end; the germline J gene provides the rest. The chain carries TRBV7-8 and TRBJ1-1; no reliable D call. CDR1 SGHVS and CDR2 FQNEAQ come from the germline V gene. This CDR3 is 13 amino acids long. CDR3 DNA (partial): TGTGCCAGCATCCCCGGGCTCGGGGAAGAA. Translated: CASIPGLGEE. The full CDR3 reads CASIPGLGEEAFF.

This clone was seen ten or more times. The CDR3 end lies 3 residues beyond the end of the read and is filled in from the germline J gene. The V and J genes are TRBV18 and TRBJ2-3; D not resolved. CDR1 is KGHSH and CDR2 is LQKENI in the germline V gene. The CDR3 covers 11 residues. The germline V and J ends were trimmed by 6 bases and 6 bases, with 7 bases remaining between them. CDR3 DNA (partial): TGTGCCAGCTCCCGTCAGGATACG. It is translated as CASSRQDT. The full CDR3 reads CASSRQDTQYF.

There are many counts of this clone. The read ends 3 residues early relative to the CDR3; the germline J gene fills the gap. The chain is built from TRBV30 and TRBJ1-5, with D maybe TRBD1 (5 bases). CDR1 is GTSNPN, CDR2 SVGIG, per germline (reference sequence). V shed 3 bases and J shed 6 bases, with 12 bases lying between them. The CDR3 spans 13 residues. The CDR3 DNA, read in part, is TGTGCCTGGAGCGATGGGGGGTCTCAGCCC. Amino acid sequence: CAWSDGGSQP. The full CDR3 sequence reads CAWSDGGSQPQHF. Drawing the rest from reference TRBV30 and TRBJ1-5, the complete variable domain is SQTIHQWPATLVQPVGSPLSLECTVEGTSNPNLYWYRQAAGRGLQLLFYSVGIGQISSEVPQNLSASRPQDRQFILSSKKLLLSDSGFYLCAWSDGGSQPQHFGDGTRLSIL.

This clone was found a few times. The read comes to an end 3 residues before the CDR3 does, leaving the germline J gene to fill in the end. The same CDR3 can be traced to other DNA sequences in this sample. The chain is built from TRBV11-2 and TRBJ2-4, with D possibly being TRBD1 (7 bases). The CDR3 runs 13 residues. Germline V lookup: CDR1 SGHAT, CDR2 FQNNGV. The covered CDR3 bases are TGTGCCAGCAGCCCCGGACAGGACTATGGT. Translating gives CASSPGQDYG. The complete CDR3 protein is CASSPGQDYGQYF.

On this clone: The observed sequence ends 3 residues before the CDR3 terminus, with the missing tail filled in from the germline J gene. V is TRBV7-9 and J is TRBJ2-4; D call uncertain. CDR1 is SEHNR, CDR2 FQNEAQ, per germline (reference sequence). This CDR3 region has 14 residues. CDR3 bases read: TGTGCCAGCAGCCCTCTTATAGCTAACTATGGT. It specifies CASSPLIANYG. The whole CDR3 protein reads CASSPLIANYGQYF.

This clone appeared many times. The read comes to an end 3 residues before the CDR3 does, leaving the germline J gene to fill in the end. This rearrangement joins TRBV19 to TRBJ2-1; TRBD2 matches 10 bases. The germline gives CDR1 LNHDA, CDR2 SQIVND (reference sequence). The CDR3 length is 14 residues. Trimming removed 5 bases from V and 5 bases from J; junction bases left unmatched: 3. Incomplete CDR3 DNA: TGTGCCAGTAGTTGGACTAGCGGTGACAATGAG. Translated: CASSWTSGDNE. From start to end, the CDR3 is CASSWTSGDNEQFF.

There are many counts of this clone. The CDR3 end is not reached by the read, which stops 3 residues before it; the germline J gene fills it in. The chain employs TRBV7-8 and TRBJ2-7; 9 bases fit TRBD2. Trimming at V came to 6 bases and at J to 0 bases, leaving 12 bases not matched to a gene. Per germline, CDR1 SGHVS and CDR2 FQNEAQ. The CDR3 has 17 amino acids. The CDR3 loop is CASRLGNSGSGSYEQYF. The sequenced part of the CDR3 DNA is TGTGCCAGCAGACTTGGGAATAGCGGGAGCGGCTCCTACGAG.

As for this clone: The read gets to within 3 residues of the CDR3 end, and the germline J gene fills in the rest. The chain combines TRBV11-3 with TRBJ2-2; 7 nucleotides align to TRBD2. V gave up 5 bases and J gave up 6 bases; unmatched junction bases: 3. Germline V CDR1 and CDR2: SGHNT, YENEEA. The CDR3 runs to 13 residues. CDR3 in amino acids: CASSLTSPGELFF. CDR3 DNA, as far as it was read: TGTGCCAGCAGCCTGACTAGCCCCGGGGAG.

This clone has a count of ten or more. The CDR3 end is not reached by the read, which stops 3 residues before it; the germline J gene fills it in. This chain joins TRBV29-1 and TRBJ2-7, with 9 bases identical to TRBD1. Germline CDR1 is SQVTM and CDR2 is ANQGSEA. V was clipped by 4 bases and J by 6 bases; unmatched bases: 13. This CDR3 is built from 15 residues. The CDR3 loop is CSVGLLRDRAFEQYF. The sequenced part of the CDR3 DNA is TGCAGCGTTGGGTTACTTCGGGACAGGGCTTTCGAG.

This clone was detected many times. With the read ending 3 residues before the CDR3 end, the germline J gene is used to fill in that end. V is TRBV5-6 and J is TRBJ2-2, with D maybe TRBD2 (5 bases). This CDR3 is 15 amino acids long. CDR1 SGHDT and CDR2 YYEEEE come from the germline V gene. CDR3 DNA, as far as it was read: TGTGCCAGCAGCGACGGACCTTCGACTAATGAAAAG. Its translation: CASSDGPSTNEK. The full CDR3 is CASSDGPSTNEKLFF.

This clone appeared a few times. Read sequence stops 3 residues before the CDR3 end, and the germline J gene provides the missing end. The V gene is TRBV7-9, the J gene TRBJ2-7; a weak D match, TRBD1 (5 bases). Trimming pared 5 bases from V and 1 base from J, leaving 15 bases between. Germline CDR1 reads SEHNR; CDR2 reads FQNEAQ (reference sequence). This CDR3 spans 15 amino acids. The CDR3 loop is CASSPPLDSSYEQYF. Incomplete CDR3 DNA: TGTGCCAGCAGCCCCCCCCTCGACAGTTCCTACGAG.

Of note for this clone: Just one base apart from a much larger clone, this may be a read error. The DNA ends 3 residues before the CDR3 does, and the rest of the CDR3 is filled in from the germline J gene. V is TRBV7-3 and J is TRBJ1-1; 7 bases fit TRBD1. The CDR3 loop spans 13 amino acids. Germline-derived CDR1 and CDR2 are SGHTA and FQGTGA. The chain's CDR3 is CAGSPQGGTEAFF. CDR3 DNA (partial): TGTGCCGGCAGTCCTCAGGGGGGCACTGAA.

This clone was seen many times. CDR3 DNA (partial): TGCGCCAGCGGACCCACCGGGACAGGGGGTGAAAAA. Protein: CASGPTGTGGEK. The CDR3, in full, reads CASGPTGTGGEKLFF. The chain uses TRBV5-1 and TRBJ1-4; 11 positions match TRBD1. With the read ending 3 residues before the CDR3 end, the germline J gene is used to fill in that end. Germline V CDR1 and CDR2: SGHRS, YFSETQ. The CDR3 extends over 15 amino acids. The J segment lost 7 bases and the V segment lost 7 bases, leaving 9 bases of the junction unmatched.

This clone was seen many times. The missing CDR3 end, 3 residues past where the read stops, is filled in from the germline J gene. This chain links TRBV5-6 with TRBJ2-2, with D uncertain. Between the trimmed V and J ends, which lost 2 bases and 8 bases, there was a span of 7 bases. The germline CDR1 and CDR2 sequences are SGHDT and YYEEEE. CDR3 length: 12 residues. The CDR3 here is CASSFDWGELFF. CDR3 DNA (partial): TGTGCCAGCAGCTTCGACTGGGGGGAG.

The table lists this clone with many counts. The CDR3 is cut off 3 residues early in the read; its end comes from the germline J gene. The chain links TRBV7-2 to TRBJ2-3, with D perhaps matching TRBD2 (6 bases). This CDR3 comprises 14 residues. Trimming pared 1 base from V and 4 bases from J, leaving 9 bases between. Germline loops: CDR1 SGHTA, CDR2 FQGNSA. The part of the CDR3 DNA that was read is TGTGCCAGCAGCTTAGTACTAGCCCCAGATACG. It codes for CASSLVLAPDT. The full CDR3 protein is CASSLVLAPDTQYF.

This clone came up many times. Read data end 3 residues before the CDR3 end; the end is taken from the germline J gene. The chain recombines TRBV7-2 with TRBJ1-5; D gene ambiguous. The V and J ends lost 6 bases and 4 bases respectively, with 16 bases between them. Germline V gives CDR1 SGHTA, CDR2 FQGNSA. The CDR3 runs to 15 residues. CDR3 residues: CASSFVGPKNQPQHF. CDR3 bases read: TGTGCCAGCAGTTTCGTAGGGCCGAAAAATCAGCCC.

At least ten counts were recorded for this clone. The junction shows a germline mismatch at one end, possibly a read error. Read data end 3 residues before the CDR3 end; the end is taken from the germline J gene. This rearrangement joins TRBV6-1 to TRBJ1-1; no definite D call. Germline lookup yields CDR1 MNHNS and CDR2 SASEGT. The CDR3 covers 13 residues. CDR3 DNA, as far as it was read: TGTGCCAGCAGCGAAGCGCATGAGCGTGGA. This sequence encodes CASSEAHERG. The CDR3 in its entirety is CASSEAHERGAFF.

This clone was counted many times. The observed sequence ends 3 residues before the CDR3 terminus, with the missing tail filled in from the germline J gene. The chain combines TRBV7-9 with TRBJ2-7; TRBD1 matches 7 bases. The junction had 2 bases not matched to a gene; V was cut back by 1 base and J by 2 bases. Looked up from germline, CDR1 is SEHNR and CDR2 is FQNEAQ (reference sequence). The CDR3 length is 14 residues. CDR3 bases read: TGTGCCAGCAGCTTAGGGACAGGAGCCTACGAG. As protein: CASSLGTGAYE. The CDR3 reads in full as CASSLGTGAYEQYF. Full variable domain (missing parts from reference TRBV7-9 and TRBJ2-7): DTGVSQNPRHKITKRGQNVTFRCDPISEHNRLYWYRQTLGQGPEFLTYFQNEAQLEKSRLLSDRFSAERPKGSFSTLEIQRTEQGDSAMYLCASSLGTGAYEQYFGPGTRLTVT.

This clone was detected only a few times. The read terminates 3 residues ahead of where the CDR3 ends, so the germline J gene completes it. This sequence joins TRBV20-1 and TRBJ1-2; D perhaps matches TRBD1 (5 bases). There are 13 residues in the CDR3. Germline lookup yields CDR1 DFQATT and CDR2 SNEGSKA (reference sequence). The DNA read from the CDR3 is TGCAGTGCTAGTTTCCCAGGACAAGAGACC. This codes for CSASFPGQET. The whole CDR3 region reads CSASFPGQETYTF.

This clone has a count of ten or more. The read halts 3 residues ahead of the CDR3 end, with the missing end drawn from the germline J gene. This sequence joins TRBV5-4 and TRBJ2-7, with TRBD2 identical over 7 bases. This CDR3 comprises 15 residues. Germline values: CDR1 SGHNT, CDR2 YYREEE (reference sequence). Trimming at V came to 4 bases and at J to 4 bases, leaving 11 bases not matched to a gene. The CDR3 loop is CASSRGGREPYEQYF. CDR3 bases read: TGTGCCAGCAGCCGAGGCGGGAGAGAACCTTACGAG.